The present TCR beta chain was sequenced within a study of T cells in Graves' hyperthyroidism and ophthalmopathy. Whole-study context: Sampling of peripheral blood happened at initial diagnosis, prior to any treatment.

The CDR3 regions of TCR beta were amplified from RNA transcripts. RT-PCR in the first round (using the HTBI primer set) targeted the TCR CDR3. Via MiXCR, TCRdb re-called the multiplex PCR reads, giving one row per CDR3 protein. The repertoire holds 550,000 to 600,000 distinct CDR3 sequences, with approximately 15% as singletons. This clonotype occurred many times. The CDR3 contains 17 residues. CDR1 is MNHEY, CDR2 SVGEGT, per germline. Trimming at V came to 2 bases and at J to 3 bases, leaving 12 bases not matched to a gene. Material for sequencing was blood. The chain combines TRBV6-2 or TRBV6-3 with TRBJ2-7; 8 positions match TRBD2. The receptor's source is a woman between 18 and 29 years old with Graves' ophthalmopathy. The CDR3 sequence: CASSYLPGTSSNYEQYF. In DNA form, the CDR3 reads TGTGCCAGCAGTTACCTTCCCGGGACTAGTTCCAACTACGAGCAGTACTTC.